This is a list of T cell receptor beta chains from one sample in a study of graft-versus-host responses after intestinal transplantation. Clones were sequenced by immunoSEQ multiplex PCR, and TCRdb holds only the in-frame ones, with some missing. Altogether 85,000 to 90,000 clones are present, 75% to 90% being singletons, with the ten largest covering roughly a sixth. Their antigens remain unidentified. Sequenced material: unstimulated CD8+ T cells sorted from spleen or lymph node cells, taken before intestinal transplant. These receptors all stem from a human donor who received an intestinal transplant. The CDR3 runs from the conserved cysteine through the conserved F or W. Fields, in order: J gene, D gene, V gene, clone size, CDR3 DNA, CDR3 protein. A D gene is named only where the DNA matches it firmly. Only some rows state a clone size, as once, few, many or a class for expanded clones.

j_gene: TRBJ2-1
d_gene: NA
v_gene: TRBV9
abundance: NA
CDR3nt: TGTGCCAGCAGCGTAGAAGGCGGGATCGGGTTTTTGGATGAGCAGTTCTTC
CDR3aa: CASSVEGGIGFLDEQFF

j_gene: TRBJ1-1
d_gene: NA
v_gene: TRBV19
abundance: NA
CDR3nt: TGTGCCAGTAGTATGGACAAAAAGAACACTGAAGCTTTCTTT
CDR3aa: CASSMDKKNTEAFF

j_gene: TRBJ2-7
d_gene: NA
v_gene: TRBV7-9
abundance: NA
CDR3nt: TGTGCCAGCAGCCCTAAAGTACGAGGCCACGAGCAGTACTTC
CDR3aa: CASSPKVRGHEQYF

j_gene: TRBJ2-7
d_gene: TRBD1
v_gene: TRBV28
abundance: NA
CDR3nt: TGTGCCAGCAGCCCCGGGACAGGGTTCGAGCAGTACTTC
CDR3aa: CASSPGTGFEQYF

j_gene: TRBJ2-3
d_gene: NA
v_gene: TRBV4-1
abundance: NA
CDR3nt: TGCGCCAGCAGCCAAGAGGACGTACCCACAGATACGCAGTATTTT
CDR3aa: CASSQEDVPTDTQYF

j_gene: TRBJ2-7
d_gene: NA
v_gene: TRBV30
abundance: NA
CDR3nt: TGTGCCTGGAGTCTTCCCAGGGAGGTATTAGACGAGCAGTACTTC
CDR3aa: CAWSLPREVLDEQYF

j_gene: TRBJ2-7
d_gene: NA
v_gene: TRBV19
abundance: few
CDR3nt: TGTGCCAGCTCCCAGGGGGGGCCCTACGAGCAGTACTTC
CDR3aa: CASSQGGPYEQYF

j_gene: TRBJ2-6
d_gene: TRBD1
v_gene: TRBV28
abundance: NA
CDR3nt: TGTGCCAGCAGTTCTATCTTCCCCGGACAGGAACCCTCTGGGGCCAACGTCCTGACTTTC
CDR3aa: CASSSIFPGQEPSGANVLTF

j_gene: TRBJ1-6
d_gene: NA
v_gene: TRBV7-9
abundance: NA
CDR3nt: TGTGCCAGCAGCTCGCCGACAGCAATGGATTCACCCCTCCACTTT
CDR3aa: CASSSPTAMDSPLHF

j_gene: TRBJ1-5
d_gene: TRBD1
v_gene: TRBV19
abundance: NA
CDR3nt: TGTGCCAGTAGTATAGCGGGACAGGGTAGGAATCAGCCCCAGCATTTT
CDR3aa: CASSIAGQGRNQPQHF

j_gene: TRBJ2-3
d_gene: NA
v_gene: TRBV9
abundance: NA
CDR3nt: TGTGCCAGCAGCGTACGGACCTACACAGATACGCAGTATTTT
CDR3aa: CASSVRTYTDTQYF

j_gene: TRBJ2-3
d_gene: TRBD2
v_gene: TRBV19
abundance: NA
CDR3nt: TGTGCCAGTATCCAGACTAGCGGTAGCACAGATACGCAGTATTTT
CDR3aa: CASIQTSGSTDTQYF

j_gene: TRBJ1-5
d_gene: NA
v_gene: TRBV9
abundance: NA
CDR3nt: TGTGCCAGCAGCTTCGGGACACTTAGCAATCAGCCCCAGCATTTT
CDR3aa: CASSFGTLSNQPQHF

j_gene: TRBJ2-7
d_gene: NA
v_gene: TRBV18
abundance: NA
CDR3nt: TGTGCCAGCTCACCAAACCCCGGGACGGCTACCTACGAGCAGTACTTC
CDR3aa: CASSPNPGTATYEQYF

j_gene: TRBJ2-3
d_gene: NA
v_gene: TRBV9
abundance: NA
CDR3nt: TGTGCCAGCAGCGTAGGGGACTTCTCTAGCACAGATACGCAGTATTTT
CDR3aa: CASSVGDFSSTDTQYF

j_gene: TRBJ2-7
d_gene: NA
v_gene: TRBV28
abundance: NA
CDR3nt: TGTGCCAGTTATGAGGAGGGGGGATGGCCCTCCTACGAGCAGTACTTC
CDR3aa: CASYEEGGWPSYEQYF

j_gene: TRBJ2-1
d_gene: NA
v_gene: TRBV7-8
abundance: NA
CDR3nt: TGTGCCAGCAGCTTGTCGCGGGGATACAATGAGCAGTTCTTC
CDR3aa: CASSLSRGYNEQFF

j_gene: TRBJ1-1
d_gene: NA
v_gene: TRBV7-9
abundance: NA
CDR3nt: TGTGCCAGCAGCCGGGCAGGGGCGAACACTGAAGCTTTCTTT
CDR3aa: CASSRAGANTEAFF

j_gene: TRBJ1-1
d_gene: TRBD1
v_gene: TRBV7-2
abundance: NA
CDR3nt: TGTGCCAGCAGCACAACCGGGACAGGGCGCACTGAAGCTTTCTTT
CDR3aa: CASSTTGTGRTEAFF

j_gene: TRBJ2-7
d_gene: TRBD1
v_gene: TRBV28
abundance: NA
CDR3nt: TGTGCCAGCAGTTTCGGGACAGGAACCTACGAGCAGTACTTC
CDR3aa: CASSFGTGTYEQYF

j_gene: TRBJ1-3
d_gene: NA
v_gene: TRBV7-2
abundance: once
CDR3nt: TGTGCCAGCAGCTTAGCACATTCAAGGGCCAGTGTGGGAAACACCATATATTTT
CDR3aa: CASSLAHSRASVGNTIYF

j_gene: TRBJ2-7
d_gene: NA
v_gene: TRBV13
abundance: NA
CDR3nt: TGTGCCAGCAGCTTAAGCACAGGGGAGCAGTACTTC
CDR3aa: CASSLSTGEQYF

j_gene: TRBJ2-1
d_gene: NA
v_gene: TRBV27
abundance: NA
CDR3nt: TGTGCCAGCAGTTTATCTCCAGTCTACAATGAGCAGTTCTTC
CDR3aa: CASSLSPVYNEQFF